This TCR beta chain was sequenced in a study of T cell responses to AZD1222 COVID-19 vaccine. Here immunoSEQ multiplex PCR was the method, and the copy in TCRdb shows in-frame clones only, minus some. The repertoire includes about 140,000 clones, roughly nine tenths of them detected once, and approximately 1.5% sits in the top ten. Germline CDR1 and CDR2: MNHEY and SMNVEV (reference sequence). The V gene lost 0 bases and the J gene lost 6 bases, with 20 bases spanning the gap. The CDR3 loop spans 17 amino acids. This clonotype originated in an adult in good health. Sequencing was performed on peripheral blood, taken on day 0 of AZD1222 vaccination. The V call is TRBV27, the J call TRBJ1-2; a weak D match, TRBD1 (6 bases). CDR3 coding DNA: TGTGCCAGCAGTTTATCGTTTGGCACCGCAGGGGTAAATGGCTACACCTTC. The encoded protein is CASSLSFGTAGVNGYTF.